The entry below describes one T cell receptor (beta chain). In this sample, this clone turned up a few times. What this receptor recognizes is not known. No per-base quality is available; no much larger clone lies one base away. Including cysteine and phenylalanine, the CDR3 has 13 amino acids. The DNA shown is the 39-base CDR3, in frame from base 1. CDR1 and CDR2 were assigned from the germline V gene as SGHTA and FQGNSA. From V the trimming removes 11 bases and from J it removes 7 bases, while the gene matches leave 13 bases of the junction unaccounted for. Each donor gave one peripheral blood draw, roughly 0.11 L on average, collected into heparinised tubes. Naive, central memory, regulatory and stem cell-like memory CD4+ T cells were sorted on a BD FACSAria II using a panel including CD45RO, CCR7, CD25, CD127, CD95 and CD27. Every sorted population had a purity above 98%. PBMCs were isolated right away by Lymphoprep density gradient centrifugation and were stained directly, without culture. So that batch effects would be minimized, each experiment stained and sorted samples in pairs, pairing one healthy donor with one patient.

This sample is part of a study of beta chain features in type 1 diabetes (dated by TCRdb to about 2018). The study in broad terms: No differences in mean age, gender distribution, total cell number or subset yield were found between patients and healthy donors. The study compared TCRB repertoires of sorted circulating CD4+ T cell subsets between recently diagnosed type 1 diabetes patients and matched healthy donors. A total of around 110,000,000 sorted cells were examined across all samples, and RNA yield correlated strongly with the number of cells per subset. Whereas all 30 or so donors provided naive and central memory subsets, regulatory and stem cell-like memory subsets were isolated from just 8 patients and roughly eight healthy donors.

The paper's findings and limits, for the study overall: Naive, central memory and regulatory TCRB repertoires appeared to be more similar among patients than among healthy donors. Sequencing cDNA rather than genomic DNA could over-represent highly expressing activated cells, although activation and CD3 levels did not differ between groups. HLA sub-analyses involved small numbers of individuals, so any influence of HLA type on TCRB rearrangement remained unresolved. PCR may preferentially amplify shorter templates, but because patient and control samples were amplified and corrected together, any resulting skew would affect both groups equally. Type 1 diabetes patients showed a moderate but significant shortening of TCRB CDR3 length in all four CD4+ subsets. Fewer insertions and more nucleotide deletions at VDJ recombination sites were observed in patients with type 1 diabetes, implying thymic rearrangement abnormalities.

The entire isolated RNA was reverse transcribed using the High Capacity cDNA Reverse Transcription Kit, and thus expressed TCRB transcripts were sequenced. Deep immunoSEQ sequencing was performed on naive, central memory and regulatory T cell samples, with an average of around 3.5 million total reads per sample. Sorted cells were lysed in RLT buffer and RNA was extracted with DNase-treated RNeasy Micro or Mini kits, depending on cell number. Each cell subset was processed on its own to prevent cross-contamination, while patient and healthy donor samples were processed together. The immunoSEQ multiplex PCR was used to amplify TCRB sequences from cDNA, yielding 87-bp fragments that span the CDR3 region. Sequencing of the amplicons was performed on the Illumina HiSeq platform. As for how the authors treated the data: Synthetic template baselines were used to correct PCR bias computationally, reads within Hamming distance 2 were collapsed, and singletons that could not be merged were discarded. By aligning reads against IMGT, V, D and J genes, CDR3 length, and insertions or deletions at six rearrangement sites were assigned. Within each subset, clonotype counts were normalized to sorted cell number, after which true diversity and Gini coefficients were computed with the tcR R package. Repertoire sharing was quantified using the overlap coefficient calculated on TCRB nucleotide sequences. As a proxy for the pre-selection repertoire, out-of-frame TCRB sequences from naive cells were analyzed. TCRdb's version of the immuneACCESS table is confined to in-frame rearrangements and falls short of the full clone set. An unresolved V gene accounts for under half of the shortfall where checked; the remainder is of unknown origin. The DNA was the basis for D and trimming; V, J and clone size are from that table. Here the sample has a few hundred thousand clones; 15% to 20% occur a single time. In total, the top ten clones hold under 0.05% of the sample.

Sequenced material: naive CD4+ T cells from blood. The sample's cell subset or site label, in plain terms: true naive CD4+ T cells. The rearrangement combines TRBV7-2 with TRBJ2-7; 8 central nucleotides agree with TRBD2. This receptor was identified in a woman aged 18-29 years in good health. The DNA reads TGTGCCGGGGCCCAGCGGGAGTGGGGTGAGCAGTACTTC. It is translated as CAGAQREWGEQYF.